Below are 3 T cell receptor beta chains sequenced from a single sample in a study of tumor-infiltrating lymphocytes in localized non-small cell lung cancer (dated by TCRdb to 2020 to 2023). Libraries were built with the immunoSEQ multiplex PCR assay. Imported from immuneACCESS, the table was reduced by TCRdb to in-frame sequences with V and J called. These copies leave out some clones; in studies compared against another copy, an unresolved V gene accounts for under half, and the cause of the remainder is not known. Across this sample there are under 8,500 clones, with about 77% seen only once. The top ten constitute around 9% of the sample. The sample taken for sequencing was lung tumor tissue. These receptors were collected from a human donor with non-small cell lung cancer.

This clone was seen once. This chain connects TRBV7-9 to TRBJ1-2; a weak D match, TRBD1 (5 bases). V lost 3 bases and J lost 6, with 26 bases in between. The CDR3 totals 18 residues. The germline V gene encodes CDR1 SEHNR and CDR2 FQNEAQ (reference sequence). As DNA, the CDR3 is TGTGCCAGCAGCTTTCCCTATAGCCCGGACGACCCGGGGGATGGCTACACCTTC. This gives the protein CASSFPYSPDDPGDGYTF.

The genes are TRBV28 and TRBJ2-7; 14 bases agree with TRBD2. V lost 6 bases and J lost 5; bases outside the gene matches: 9. The CDR3 is made up of 16 amino acids. Germline values: CDR1 MDHEN, CDR2 SYDVKM. The CDR3 DNA reads TGTGCCAGCAGCCCCCGACTAGCGGGAGGGCCCCACGAGCAGTACTTC. It is translated as CASSPRLAGGPHEQYF.

The chain joins TRBV7-9 to TRBJ1-3; 7 nucleotides agree with TRBD1. The CDR3 is made up of 14 amino acids. Germline-derived CDR1 and CDR2 are SEHNR and FQNEAQ (reference sequence). The V gene end was trimmed by 7 bases and the J gene end by 4 bases; junction bases not matched to a gene: 7. The CDR3 here is CASNDREQGNTIYF. The CDR3 region has the DNA TGTGCCAGCAACGACAGGGAACAAGGAAACACCATATATTTT.